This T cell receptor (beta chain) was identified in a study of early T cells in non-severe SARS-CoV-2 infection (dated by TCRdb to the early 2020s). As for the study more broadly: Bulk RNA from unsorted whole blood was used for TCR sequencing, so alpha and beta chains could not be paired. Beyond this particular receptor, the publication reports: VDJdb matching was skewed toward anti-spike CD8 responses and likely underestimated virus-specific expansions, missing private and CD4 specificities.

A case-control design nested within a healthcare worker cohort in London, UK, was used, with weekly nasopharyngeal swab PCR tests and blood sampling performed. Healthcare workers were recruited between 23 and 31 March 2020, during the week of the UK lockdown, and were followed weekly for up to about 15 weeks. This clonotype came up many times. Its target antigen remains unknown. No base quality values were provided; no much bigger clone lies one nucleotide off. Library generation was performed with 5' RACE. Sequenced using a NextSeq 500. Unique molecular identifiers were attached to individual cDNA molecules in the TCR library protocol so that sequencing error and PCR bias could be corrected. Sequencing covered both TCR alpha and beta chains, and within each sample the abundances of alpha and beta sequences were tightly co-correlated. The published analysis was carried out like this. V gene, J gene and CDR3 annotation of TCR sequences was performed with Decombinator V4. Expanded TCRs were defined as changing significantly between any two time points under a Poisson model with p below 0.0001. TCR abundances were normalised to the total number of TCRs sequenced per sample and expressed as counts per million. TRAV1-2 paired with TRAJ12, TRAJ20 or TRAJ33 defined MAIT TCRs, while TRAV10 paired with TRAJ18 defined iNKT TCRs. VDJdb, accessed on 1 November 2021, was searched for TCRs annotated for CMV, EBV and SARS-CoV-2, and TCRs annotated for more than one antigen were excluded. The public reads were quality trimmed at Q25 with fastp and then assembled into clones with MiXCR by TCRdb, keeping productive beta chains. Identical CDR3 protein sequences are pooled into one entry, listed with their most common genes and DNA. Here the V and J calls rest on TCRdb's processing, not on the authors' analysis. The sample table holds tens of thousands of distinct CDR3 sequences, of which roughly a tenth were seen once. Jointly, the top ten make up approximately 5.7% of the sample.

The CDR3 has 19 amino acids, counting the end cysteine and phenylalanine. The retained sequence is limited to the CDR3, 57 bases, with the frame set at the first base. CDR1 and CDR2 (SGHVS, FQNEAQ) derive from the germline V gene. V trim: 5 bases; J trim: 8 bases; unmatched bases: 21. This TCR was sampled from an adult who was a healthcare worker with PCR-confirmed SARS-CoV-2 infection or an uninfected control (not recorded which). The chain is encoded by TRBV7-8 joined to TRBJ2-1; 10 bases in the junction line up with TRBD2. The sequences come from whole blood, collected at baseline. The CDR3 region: CASSSTISGERGGRDEQFF. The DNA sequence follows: TGTGCCAGCAGCAGTACGATCTCCGGGGAGCGGGGGGGCCGTGATGAGCAGTTCTTC.